Listed here are 13 T cell receptor beta chains from one sample, sequenced in a study of siplizumab effects on memory and regulatory T cells. TCRdb's copy holds only in-frame clones and misses some; the assay was immunoSEQ multiplex PCR. This table has roughly 100,000 clones, 93% appearing once. The sequencing input was Tregs sorted from blood. Receptors originate from a human donor in good health.

The rearrangement joins TRBV6-1 to TRBJ1-5, with D possibly matching TRBD1 (5 bases). The V end lost 6 bases, the J end lost 1 base, and 10 bases lay between the germline ends. The CDR3 length is 14 residues. Per the germline V gene, CDR1 is MNHNS and CDR2 is SASEGT. The DNA for the CDR3 is TGTGCCAGCAGAGCGACAGTGAGCAATCAGCCCCAGCATTTT. As protein: CASRATVSNQPQHF.

The chain couples TRBV5-1 to TRBJ2-3; maybe TRBD2 (5 bases). Germline CDR1 and CDR2: SGHRS and YFSETQ. The CDR3 has 14 residues. V was shortened by 0 bases and J by 4 bases, with 9 bases between the two germline ends. The CDR3 reads CASSLAPGSDTQYF. The CDR3 DNA reads TGCGCCAGCAGCTTGGCTCCGGGGTCAGATACGCAGTATTTT.

The J gene is TRBJ1-3, the V gene TRBV29-1; TRBD1 is a possible D gene (5 bases). Looked up from germline, CDR1 is SQVTM and CDR2 is ANQGSEA. V was pared by 3 bases and J by 2 bases, with 5 bases between. The CDR3 has 12 amino acids. The CDR3 is CSVEGAGNTIYF. The CDR3 DNA is TGCAGCGTTGAGGGGGCTGGAAACACCATATATTTT.

CDR3 coding DNA: TGTGCCGGGATCCATACCCCCAAGGAGGTTCAGCCCCAGCATTTT. Translating gives CAGIHTPKEVQPQHF. V is TRBV30 and J is TRBJ1-5; D not certain. The ends were cut back, 8 bases at V and 6 bases at J, with 23 bases in the middle. The CDR3 contains 15 residues. Germline V gene data show CDR1 as GTSNPN and CDR2 as SVGIG (reference sequence). Supplemented by reference TRBV30 and TRBJ1-5, the full variable domain reads SQTIHQWPATLVQPVGSPLSLECTVEGTSNPNLYWYRQAAGRGLQLLFYSVGIGQISSEVPQNLSASRPQDRQFILSSKKLLLSDSGFYLCAGIHTPKEVQPQHFGDGTRLSIL.

Turning to this clone: One junction end disagrees with the germline gene, perhaps due to a read error. This chain connects TRBV20-1 to TRBJ1-4; D is perhaps TRBD1 (5 bases). CDR1 is DFQATT and CDR2 is SNEGSKA in the germline V gene (reference sequence). This CDR3 spans 10 amino acids. CDR3 DNA sequence: TGCAGTGCTAACGATCCGGGACGTATTTTT. Residues: CSANDPGRIF.

The rearrangement links TRBV14 to TRBJ2-5; D possibly corresponds to TRBD1 (5 bases). The ends were cut back, 3 bases at V and 1 base at J, with 9 bases in the middle. Germline CDR1 is SGHDN and CDR2 is FVKESK. The CDR3 contains 14 residues. The CDR3: CASSHWGSQETQYF. CDR3 DNA: TGTGCCAGCAGCCATTGGGGCAGCCAAGAGACCCAGTACTTC.

CDR3 amino acids: CASSLGGKEVAFF. In nucleotides, the CDR3 is TGTGCCAGCAGCTTAGGCGGAAAAGAGGTGGCTTTCTTT. This sequence joins TRBV7-9 and TRBJ1-1; D is unclear. Germline V lookup: CDR1 SEHNR, CDR2 FQNEAQ (reference sequence). This CDR3 has 13 residues. Trimming shortened V by 1 base and J by 11 bases, and 14 bases separated the two germline ends.

As concerns this clone: At one boundary the junction diverges from the germline segment, which might be a read error. This chain uses TRBV19 with TRBJ2-7; no definite D call. This CDR3 is 13 amino acids long. Per the germline V gene, CDR1 is LNHDA and CDR2 is SQIVND (reference sequence). The CDR3 nucleotides read TGTGCCAGTAGTATCATGGGGTCCTTCGAGCAGTACTTC. Encoded protein: CASSIMGSFEQYF. The full variable domain, in which reference TRBV19 and TRBJ2-7 provide the parts outside the CDR3, is DGGITQSPKYLFRKEGQNVTLSCEQNLNHDAMYWYRQDPGQGLRLIYYSQIVNDFQKGDIAEGYSVSREKKESFPLTVTSAQKNPTAFYLCASSIMGSFEQYFGPGTRLTVT.

This clone was seen just once. The chain couples TRBV9 to TRBJ1-1; no reliable D call. CDR1 is SGDLS, CDR2 YYNGEE, per germline. The length of the CDR3 is 15 residues. V lost 3 bases, J lost 1 base, and 13 bases lay in between. The CDR3 nucleotides read TGTGCCAGCAGCGCGGGTCCTAGGAGGAACACTGAAGCTTTCTTT. Residues: CASSAGPRRNTEAFF. Full variable domain (outside the CDR3, taken from reference TRBV9 and TRBJ1-1): DSGVTQTPKHLITATGQRVTLRCSPRSGDLSVYWYQQSLDQGLQFLIQYYNGEERAKGNILERFSAQQFPDLHSELNLSSLELGDSALYFCASSAGPRRNTEAFFGQGTRLTVV.

This sequence joins TRBV11-2 and TRBJ2-5; D tentatively fits TRBD1 or TRBD2 (5 bases each). The V gene's germline CDR1 is SGHAT and CDR2 FQNNGV. The CDR3 loop spans 17 amino acids. V lost 4 bases and J lost 5, with 23 bases in between. In DNA form, the CDR3 reads TGTGCCAGCAGCTCAACCGCCTGGGGGTCTTGGCAGGAGACCCAGTACTTC. This encodes CASSSTAWGSWQETQYF.

V is TRBV6-6 and J is TRBJ2-7; D possibly matches TRBD1 or TRBD2 (5 bases each). The V and J ends lost 1 base and 7 bases respectively, with 17 bases between them. In germline, CDR1 is MNHNY, CDR2 SVGAGI (reference sequence). The CDR3 consists of 15 residues. In nucleotides, the CDR3 is TGTGCCAGCAGTTACTGGGGGACCCCAGAGTCGGAGCAGTACTTC. Translation gives CASSYWGTPESEQYF.

The chain links TRBV9 to TRBJ2-1; 13 bases align to TRBD2. Germline values: CDR1 SGDLS, CDR2 YYNGEE. The CDR3 has 17 residues. V shed 4 bases and J 5 bases; nucleotides not matched to a gene: 9. CDR3 in DNA: TGTGCCAGCAGCCCCCGACTAGCGGGGGGCTCAAACAATGAGCAGTTCTTC. It encodes CASSPRLAGGSNNEQFF.

This clone was seen once. The chain links TRBV5-6 to TRBJ2-2; D gene ambiguous. Trimming took off 5 bases at V and 8 bases at J, with 7 bases between the two ends. The CDR3 extends over 11 amino acids. The germline V gene encodes CDR1 SGHDT and CDR2 YYEEEE. As DNA, the CDR3 is TGTGCCAGCAGTTATTATGGGGAGCTGTTTTTT. Protein product: CASSYYGELFF.